This T cell receptor beta chain is drawn from a study of T cell changes during pregnancy in multiple sclerosis. The V end was cut by 6 bases, the J end by 1 base, with 13 bases between. This CDR3 has 15 residues. Germline values: CDR1 MNHEY, CDR2 SVGAGI. Sequencing used immunoSEQ multiplex PCR; TCRdb keeps in-frame clones, though not all of them. The data hold 70,000 to 95,000 clones, with around 90% observed a single time. The chain joins TRBV6-5 to TRBJ1-3; tentative D call: TRBD1 (6 bases). The sequence was obtained from a female donor with multiple sclerosis, enrolled in a pregnancy study. Sequencing used CD4+ T cells from peripheral blood mononuclear cells, obtained in the second trimester of pregnancy. The CDR3 reads CASRPSGHSGNTIYF. In nucleotides, the CDR3 is TGTGCCAGCAGGCCCTCGGGACATTCTGGAAACACCATATATTTT.